This T cell receptor (beta chain) was recovered during a study of blood T cell repertoires in COVID-19. CDR1 SNHLY and CDR2 FYNNEI come from the germline V gene. Deletions cut 7 bases from V and 6 bases from J, with 22 bases between. The CDR3 totals 15 residues. Using immunoSEQ multiplex PCR, the repertoire was profiled, and TCRdb retains in-frame clones only, with some absent. The sample lists about 150,000 clones, around 80% seen once, with more than 5.5% in the top ten. Adults between roughly 18 and 90 years of age took part from 20 to 25 US areas. The chain carries TRBV2 and TRBJ2-7; TRBD2 is a possible D gene (6 bases). This TCR was sampled from a man aged 45-65 years who had recovered from COVID-19. Sequenced sample: PBMCs or T cells enriched from blood (not recorded which). CDR3 amino acids: CASIEGLGVGAEQYF. For the CDR3, the DNA is TGTGCCAGCATTGAGGGACTCGGGGTTGGGGCCGAGCAGTACTTC.